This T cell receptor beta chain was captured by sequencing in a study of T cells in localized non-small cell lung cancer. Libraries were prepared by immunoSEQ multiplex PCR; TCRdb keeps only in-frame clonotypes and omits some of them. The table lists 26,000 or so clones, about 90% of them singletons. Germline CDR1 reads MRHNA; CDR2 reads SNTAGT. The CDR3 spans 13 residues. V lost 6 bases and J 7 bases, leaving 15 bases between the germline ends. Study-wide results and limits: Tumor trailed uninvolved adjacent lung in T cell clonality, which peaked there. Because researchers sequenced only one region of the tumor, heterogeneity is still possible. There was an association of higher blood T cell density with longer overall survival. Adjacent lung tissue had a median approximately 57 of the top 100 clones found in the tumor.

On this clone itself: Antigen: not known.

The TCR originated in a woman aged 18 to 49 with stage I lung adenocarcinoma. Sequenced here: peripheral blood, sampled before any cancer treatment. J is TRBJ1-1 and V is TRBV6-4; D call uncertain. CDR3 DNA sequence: TGTGCCAGCAGAGACGAAGGAAGGGTTGAAGCTTTCTTT. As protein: CASRDEGRVEAFF.